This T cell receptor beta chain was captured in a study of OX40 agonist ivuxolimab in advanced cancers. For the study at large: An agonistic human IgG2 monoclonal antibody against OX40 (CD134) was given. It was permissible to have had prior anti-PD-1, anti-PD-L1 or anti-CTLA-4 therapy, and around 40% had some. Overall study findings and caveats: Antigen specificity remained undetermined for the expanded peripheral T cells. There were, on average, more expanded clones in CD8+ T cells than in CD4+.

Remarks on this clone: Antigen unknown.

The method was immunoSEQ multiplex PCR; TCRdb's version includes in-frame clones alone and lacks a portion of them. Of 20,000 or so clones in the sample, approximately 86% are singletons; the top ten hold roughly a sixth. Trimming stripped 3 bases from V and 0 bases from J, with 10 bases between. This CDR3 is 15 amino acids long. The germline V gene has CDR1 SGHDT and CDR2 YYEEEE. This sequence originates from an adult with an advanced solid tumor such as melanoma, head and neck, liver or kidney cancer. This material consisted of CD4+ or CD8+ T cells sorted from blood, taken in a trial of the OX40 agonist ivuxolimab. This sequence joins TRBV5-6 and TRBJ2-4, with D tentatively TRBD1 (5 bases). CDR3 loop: CASSSLRGAKNIQYF. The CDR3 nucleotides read TGTGCCAGCAGCTCTTTAAGGGGAGCCAAAAACATTCAGTACTTC.